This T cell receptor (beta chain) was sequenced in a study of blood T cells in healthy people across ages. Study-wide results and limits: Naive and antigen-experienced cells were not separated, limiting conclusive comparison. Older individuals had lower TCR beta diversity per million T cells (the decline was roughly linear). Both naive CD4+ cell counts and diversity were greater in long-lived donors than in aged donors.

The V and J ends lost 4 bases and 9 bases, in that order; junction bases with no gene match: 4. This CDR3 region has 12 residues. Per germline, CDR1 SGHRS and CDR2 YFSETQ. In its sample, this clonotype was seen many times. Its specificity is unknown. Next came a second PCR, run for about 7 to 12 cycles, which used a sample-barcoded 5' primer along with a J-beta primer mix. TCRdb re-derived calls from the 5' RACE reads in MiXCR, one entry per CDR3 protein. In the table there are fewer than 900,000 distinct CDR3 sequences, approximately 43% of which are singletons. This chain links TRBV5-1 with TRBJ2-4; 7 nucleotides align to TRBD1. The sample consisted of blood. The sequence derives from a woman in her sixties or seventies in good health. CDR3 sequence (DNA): TGCGCCAGCAGCCCACAGGGGAGCATTCAGTACTTC. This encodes CASSPQGSIQYF.